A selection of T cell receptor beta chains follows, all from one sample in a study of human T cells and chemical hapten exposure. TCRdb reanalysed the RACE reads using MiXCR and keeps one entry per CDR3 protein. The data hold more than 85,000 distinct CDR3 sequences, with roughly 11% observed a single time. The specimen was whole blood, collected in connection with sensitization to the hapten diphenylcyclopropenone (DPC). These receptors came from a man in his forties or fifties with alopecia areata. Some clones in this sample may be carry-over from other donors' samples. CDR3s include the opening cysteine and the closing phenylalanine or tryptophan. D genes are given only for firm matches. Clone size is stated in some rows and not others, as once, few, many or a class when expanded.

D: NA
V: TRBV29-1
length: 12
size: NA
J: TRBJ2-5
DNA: TGCAGCGTTGGAGGAATCCAAGAGACCCAGTACTTC
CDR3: CSVGGIQETQYF

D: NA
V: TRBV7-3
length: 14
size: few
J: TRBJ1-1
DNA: TGTGCCAGCAGCTTAACGCCAGGGGATACTGAAGCTTTCTTT
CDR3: CASSLTPGDTEAFF

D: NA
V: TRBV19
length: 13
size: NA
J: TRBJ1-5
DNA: TGTGCCAGTAGTATTAGGGACAATCAGCCCCAGAATTTT
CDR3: CASSIRDNQPQNF

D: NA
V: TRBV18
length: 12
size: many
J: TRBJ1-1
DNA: TGTGCCAGCTCACCGCAGGGCGATGAAGCTTTCTTT
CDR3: CASSPQGDEAFF

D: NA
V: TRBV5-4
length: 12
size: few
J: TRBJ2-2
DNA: TGTGCCAGCAGCGTGATATCCGGGGAGCTGTTTTTT
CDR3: CASSVISGELFF

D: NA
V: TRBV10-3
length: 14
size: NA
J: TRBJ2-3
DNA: TGTGCCACCCAAGGAGCGGGCCCCGCAGATACGCAGTATTTT
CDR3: CATQGAGPADTQYF

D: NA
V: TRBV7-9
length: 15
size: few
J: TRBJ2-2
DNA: TGTGCCAGCAGCCAAGACCCGGGGCGGGGCGGGGAGCTGTTTTTT
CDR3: CASSQDPGRGGELFF

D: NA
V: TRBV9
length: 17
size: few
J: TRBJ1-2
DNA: TGTGCCAGCAGCGTGGGCCACAGTTCCCTTCGAGACTATGGCTACACCTTC
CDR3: CASSVGHSSLRDYGYTF

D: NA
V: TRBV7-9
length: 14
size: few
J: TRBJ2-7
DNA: TGTGCCAGCAGCTTAGAAGGGCAGGGTCGGGTGCAGTACTTC
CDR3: CASSLEGQGRVQYF

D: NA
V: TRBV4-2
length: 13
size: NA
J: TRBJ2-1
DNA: TGTGCCAGCAGCCAAGTTTTGGCTAATGAGCAGTTCTTC
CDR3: CASSQVLANEQFF

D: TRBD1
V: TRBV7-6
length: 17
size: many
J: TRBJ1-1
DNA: TGTGCCAGCAGCTTAGGGTATGGGGACAGATCGAACACTGAAGCTTTCTTT
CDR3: CASSLGYGDRSNTEAFF

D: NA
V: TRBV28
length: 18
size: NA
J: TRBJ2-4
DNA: TGTGCCAGCAGTTTGGCCGGCCAGGGGGGACTAGCCAAAAACATTCAGTACTTC
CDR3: CASSLAGQGGLAKNIQYF

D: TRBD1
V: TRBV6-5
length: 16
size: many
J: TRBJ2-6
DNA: TGTGCCAGCAGTTGGACAGGGGGCTCTGGGGCCAACGTCCTGACTTTC
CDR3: CASSWTGGSGANVLTF

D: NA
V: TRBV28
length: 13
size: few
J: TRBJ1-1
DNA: TGTGCCAGCAGTCCATCGAACCTGGTTGAAGCTTTCTTT
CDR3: CASSPSNLVEAFF

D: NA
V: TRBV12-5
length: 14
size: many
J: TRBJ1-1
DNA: TGTGCTAGTGGTTTGGGGGGCGAGAACACTGAAGCTTTCTTT
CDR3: CASGLGGENTEAFF

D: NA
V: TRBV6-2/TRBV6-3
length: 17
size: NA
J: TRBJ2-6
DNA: TGTGCCAGCAGTTACATTCGTACCAACTCTGGGGCCAACGTCCTGACTTTC
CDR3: CASSYIRTNSGANVLTF

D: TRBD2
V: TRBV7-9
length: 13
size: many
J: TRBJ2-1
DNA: TGTGCCAGCAGTCCCGGACTAGCGGGAGAGCAGTTCTTC
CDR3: CASSPGLAGEQFF